This TCR beta chain was recorded in a study of cytomegalovirus exposure and HLA in healthy donors. Germline trimming cut 2 bases from V and 6 bases from J; bases unmatched to any gene: 8. The germline CDR1 and CDR2 sequences are ENHRY and SYGVKD. CDR3 size: 15 residues. Amplification used 60 Vbeta primers and 13 Jbeta primers. Some clones are missing from TCRdb's copy, which holds only in-frame ones; the method was immunoSEQ multiplex PCR. Here the sample spans about 130,000 clones, approximately 80% being singletons. The specimen was PBMCs. This sequence joins TRBV10-3 and TRBJ1-2; 8 bases agree with TRBD1. The receptor comes from a woman aged 18-29 years in good health and CMV-seropositive. The CDR3 loop is CAISEPKGQADGYTF. The DNA for the CDR3 is TGTGCCATCAGTGAGCCTAAGGGACAGGCGGATGGCTACACCTTC.